A single sample gave rise to the 19 T cell receptor beta chains below, sequenced in a study (dated by TCRdb to 2013 to 2016). Library preparation used 5' RACE. Instrument used: Illumina MiSeq. In-frame beta chains were kept once TCRdb had trimmed the public reads at Q25 with fastp and called clones with MiXCR. Rows with a matching CDR3 protein are joined into one entry that keeps the most common DNA and genes. The sample table contains 50,000 to 70,000 distinct CDR3 sequences; only one count was recorded for about a fifth of them. 2.5% to 4% of the sample is in the top ten clones. Tregs were isolated as CD4+CD25+CD127-/low cells. Specimen: tumor-infiltrating Tregs sorted from the breast tumor. The receptor source for this set is a female donor with breast cancer.

Of note for this clonotype: It may be a read error: a sequence one base away is much more abundant. This CDR3 is missing its conserved last phenylalanine or tryptophan, likely due to a read error. V usage is TRBV20-1 and J usage is TRBJ2-5, with D unresolved. Germline V CDR1 and CDR2: DFQATT, SNEGSKA (reference sequence). The CDR3 is 11 residues long. Trimming left V 5 bases short and J 0 bases short, with 4 bases between. The CDR3 loop reads CSAAHQETQYY. The CDR3 nucleotides read TGCAGTGCTGCCCACCAAGAGACCCAGTACTAC.

This clonotype was counted many times. V and J are TRBV5-1 and TRBJ1-2; possibly TRBD1 for D (5 bases). From germline, CDR1 is SGHRS and CDR2 YFSETQ. Deletions cut 0 bases from V and 7 bases from J, with 7 bases between. CDR3 size: 12 residues. The chain's CDR3 is CASSLGQLGYTF. The DNA for the CDR3 is TGCGCCAGCAGCTTGGGACAGCTTGGCTACACCTTC.

This chain links TRBV7-2 with TRBJ2-3; a weak D match, TRBD2 (6 bases). The V gene's germline CDR1 is SGHTA and CDR2 FQGNSA. V shed 5 bases and J shed 6 bases, with 15 bases lying between them. This CDR3 region has 14 residues. The CDR3 sequence is CASSPAVGRDTQYF. Here the CDR3 DNA reads TGTGCCAGCAGCCCCGCCGTAGGGAGGGATACGCAGTATTTT.

About this clonotype: At one of its ends the junction is not consistent with the germline gene, which may arise from a read error. The chain combines TRBV27 with TRBJ2-1, with D unclear. There are 15 residues in the CDR3. CDR1 is MNHEY, CDR2 SMNVEV, per germline (reference sequence). The CDR3 region has the DNA TGTGCCCGCAGTTTCAGGCGTGAAACCAACAATGAGCAGTTCTTC. As protein: CARSFRRETNNEQFF.

This clonotype was seen repeatedly, ten times or more. CDR3 sequence: CASSRRGSGTDTQYF. The CDR3, as DNA: TGTGCCAGCAGTCGCCGAGGGTCCGGGACAGATACGCAGTATTTT. The rearrangement uses TRBV6-5 and TRBJ2-3; maybe TRBD2 (5 bases). Per the germline V gene, CDR1 is MNHEY and CDR2 is SVGAGI. The CDR3 spans 15 residues. Trimming left V 5 bases short and J 3 bases short, with 15 bases between.

This clonotype was observed a few times. The gene calls are TRBV7-9 and TRBJ1-2; the match to TRBD1 covers 9 bases. With V trimmed by 6 bases and J by 7 bases, 9 bases remained unmatched. There are 14 residues in the CDR3. The germline gives CDR1 SEHNR, CDR2 FQNEAQ (reference sequence). The CDR3 region has the DNA TGTGCCAGCAGATGGGGACAGGGTCGAAGTGGCTACACCTTC. This sequence encodes CASRWGQGRSGYTF.

This clonotype has a count of ten or more. The chain employs TRBV20-1 and TRBJ2-5; 10 nucleotides line up with TRBD2. The CDR3 has 12 residues. Germline lookup yields CDR1 DFQATT and CDR2 SNEGSKA (reference sequence). V gave up 6 bases and J gave up 5 bases; unmatched junction bases: 3. CDR3 sequence reads: CSAAGGRETQYF. CDR3 coding DNA: TGCAGTGCAGCGGGGGGGAGGGAGACCCAGTACTTC.

At least ten counts were recorded for this clonotype. The genes are TRBV11-1 and TRBJ1-1; TRBD1 might be the D (6 bases). V lost 5 bases and J 11 bases, leaving 18 bases between the germline ends. The CDR3 has 13 amino acids. Germline V gene lookup returns CDR1 SGHAT and CDR2 FQDESV (reference sequence). In nucleotides, the CDR3 is TGTGCCAGCAGCCCCGGGACACCAAGACAGGCTTTCTTT. It translates to CASSPGTPRQAFF.

About this clonotype itself: This may be a read error: a much more frequent sequence differs by one nucleotide. The CDR3 end shows no conserved phenylalanine or tryptophan, and so a read error is likely. The chain joins TRBV5-1 to TRBJ2-1; 7 bases map to TRBD2. Per the germline V gene, CDR1 is SGHRS and CDR2 is YFSETQ. The V gene end was trimmed by 4 bases and the J gene end by 2 bases; junction bases not matched to a gene: 6. This CDR3 is 15 amino acids long. The CDR3, as DNA: TGCGCCAGCAGCACGGCAGGGACTACCTACAATGAGCAGTTCTCC. Protein sequence: CASSTAGTTYNEQFS.

In this sample, this clonotype turned up a few times. The CDR3 sequence is CAISAQEVRDNEQYF. CDR3 in DNA: TGTGCCATCAGTGCCCAAGAGGTGAGGGACAACGAGCAGTACTTC. This chain uses TRBV10-3 with TRBJ2-7, with a weak D call TRBD1 (6 bases). V was cut by 4 bases and J by 5 bases, with 18 bases left in between. The CDR3 spans 15 residues. Germline CDR1 and CDR2: ENHRY and SYGVKD.

By sample share, this clonotype is medium-sized (0.01 to 0.1%). The chain employs TRBV9 and TRBJ1-1; D gene uncertain. CDR3 size: 13 residues. Trimming took off 5 bases at V and 3 bases at J, with 11 bases between the two ends. From germline, CDR1 is SGDLS and CDR2 YYNGEE. Here the CDR3 reads CASSTGPDTEAFF. The DNA of the CDR3 is TGTGCCAGCAGTACTGGGCCGGACACTGAAGCTTTCTTT.

V and J are TRBV6-1 and TRBJ2-7; D not certain. The CDR3 is made up of 12 amino acids. Trimming took 1 base from V and 7 from J, leaving 8 bases between them. Germline CDR1 reads MNHNS; CDR2 reads SASEGT. The CDR3 loop is CASSEESREQYV. Written as DNA, the CDR3 is TGTGCCAGCAGTGAAGAAAGCAGGGAGCAGTACGTC.

This clonotype occurred a few times. This chain links TRBV7-9 with TRBJ1-1; D not certain. The CDR3 is made up of 13 amino acids. In germline, CDR1 is SEHNR, CDR2 FQNEAQ (reference sequence). The V gene lost 5 bases and the J gene lost 0 bases, with 7 bases spanning the gap. In DNA, the CDR3 is TGTGCCAGCAGCCATTCCTTGAACACTGAAGCTTTCTTT. It yields the protein CASSHSLNTEAFF. Looking up the rest from reference TRBV7-9 and TRBJ1-1 gives the full variable domain: DTGVSQNPRHKITKRGQNVTFRCDPISEHNRLYWYRQTLGQGPEFLTYFQNEAQLEKSRLLSDRFSAERPKGSFSTLEIQRTEQGDSAMYLCASSHSLNTEAFFGQGTRLTVV.

This clonotype occurred a few times. The J gene is TRBJ2-4, the V gene TRBV15; TRBD1 or TRBD2 may be the D gene (5 bases each). The germline CDR1 and CDR2 sequences are LNHNV and YYDKDF (reference sequence). Trimming cost V 0 bases and J 0 bases, with 24 bases left between them. This CDR3 region has 21 residues. CDR3 coding DNA: TGTGCCACCAGCAGAGATGGGTACGGGGCCGAAGATCCTTTAGCCAAAAACATTCAGTACTTC. It specifies CATSRDGYGAEDPLAKNIQYF.

V usage is TRBV5-1 and J usage is TRBJ2-1, with TRBD2 identical over 7 bases. This CDR3 comprises 15 residues. Unmatched junction bases numbered 14, after V lost 0 bases and J lost 14 bases. In germline, CDR1 is SGHRS, CDR2 YFSETQ. CDR3 nucleotides: TGCGCCAGCAGCTTGGCACAGGTCCCCGGGGGGAGGAAGTTCTTC. This translates into CASSLAQVPGGRKFF.

The chain joins TRBV12-3 or TRBV12-4 to TRBJ2-5, with 9 bases fitting TRBD2. Trimming cost V 5 bases and J 4 bases; bases outside gene matches: 8. CDR3 length: 15 residues. The CDR3 bases are TGTGCCAGCAGTGGGGGACTAGCTGACGCAGAGACCCAGTACTTC. Translation: CASSGGLADAETQYF.

This clonotype came up a few times. The rearrangement uses TRBV6-5 and TRBJ1-1; 8 positions match TRBD1. V gave up 5 bases and J gave up 0 bases; unmatched junction bases: 8. The CDR3 sequence is 16 residues long. Germline assignment: CDR1 MNHEY and CDR2 SVGAGI. The CDR3 DNA is TGTGCCAGCAGTACCCAGACAGGGGCCTTGAACACTGAAGCTTTCTTT. Translating it yields CASSTQTGALNTEAFF.

Here the CDR3 reads CASSTGGGSSYNEQFF. CDR3 sequence (DNA): TGTGCCAGCAGCACGGGCGGAGGGAGCTCCTACAATGAGCAGTTCTTC. This rearrangement joins TRBV5-4 to TRBJ2-1; weak D call: TRBD2 (6 bases). CDR3 length equals 16 residues. V was trimmed by 4 bases and J by 0 bases, leaving 14 bases between them. Germline V gene data show CDR1 as SGHNT and CDR2 as YYREEE (reference sequence).

In the case of this clonotype: The conserved closing phenylalanine or tryptophan is absent in this CDR3, likely reflecting a read error. Because the CDR3's place on the DNA is in doubt, the DNA is left out and the CDR3 is given as listed by TCRdb. The chain carries TRBV2 and TRBJ1-5; TRBD1 is taken as the D call from the table, unchecked against the DNA. CDR1 is SNHLY, CDR2 FYNNEI, per germline. The CDR3 is 18 amino acids in total, end residues counted. The CDR3 region is CASSDLGLQAYSNQPQQL.